These 20 T cell receptor beta chains originate from one sample sequenced in a study of blood T cells in healthy people across ages. A J-beta primer mix and a sample-barcoded 5' primer were used in a second PCR of about 7 to 12 cycles. MiXCR, run by TCRdb on the 5' RACE reads, gives a single entry per CDR3 protein. The sample contains approximately 800,000 distinct CDR3 sequences, approximately 55% of which appear only once. What was sequenced was blood. The receptors shown here come from a man older than 75 in good health.

The rearrangement uses TRBV29-1 and TRBJ2-5, with D perhaps TRBD1 (6 bases). The V gene's germline CDR1 is SQVTM and CDR2 ANQGSEA. Trimming cost V 7 bases and J 7 bases, with 22 bases left between them. CDR3 length: 14 amino acids. The CDR3 protein is CSARSTGPFGTQYF. For the CDR3, the DNA is TGCAGCGCTAGATCGACAGGCCCCTTCGGGACCCAGTACTTC.

The chain combines TRBV29-1 with TRBJ2-1, with D tentatively TRBD1 (5 bases). The J call may be mistaken, given a closer DNA end match to TRBJ2-7. Germline CDR1 is SQVTM and CDR2 is ANQGSEA. This CDR3 spans 14 amino acids. CDR3 nucleotides: TGCAGCGTGGATCCAAGGGGCTCCTACAATGAGCAGTACTTC. Its translation: CSVDPRGSYNEQYF.

V and J are TRBV20-1 and TRBJ2-5; TRBD2 aligns across 7 bases. Per germline, CDR1 DFQATT and CDR2 SNEGSKA (reference sequence). The CDR3 is 14 amino acids. With 3 bases clipped from V and 11 bases from J, the junction kept 15 bases outside the gene matches. The CDR3 coding sequence is TGCAGTGCTAGGCCGGGCGGGAGATCCTGGTGGCAGTACTTC. This codes for CSARPGGRSWWQYF.

This clonotype was seen more than once but under ten times. V is TRBV28 and J is TRBJ2-5, with 7 bases fitting TRBD2. V lost 6 bases and J lost 7; bases outside the gene matches: 11. The CDR3 loop spans 14 amino acids. Per germline, CDR1 MDHEN and CDR2 SYDVKM. The CDR3 loop is CASSYSGGAGTQYF. The CDR3 region has the DNA TGTGCCAGCAGCTACTCGGGGGGAGCGGGGACCCAGTACTTC.

This clonotype was picked up a small number of times. The CDR3 spells CASSSRVSRSRGVIETQYF. The CDR3 region has the DNA TGTGCCAGCAGCTCAAGGGTATCCCGGTCGAGGGGAGTAATAGAGACCCAGTACTTC. The chain employs TRBV7-3 and TRBJ2-5, with D perhaps TRBD1 or TRBD2 (5 bases each). The length of the CDR3 is 19 residues. Germline CDR1 and CDR2: SGHTA and FQGTGA. V gave up 4 bases and J gave up 4 bases, with 28 bases separating them.

The rearrangement links TRBV3-1 to TRBJ2-2; TRBD2 matches at 12 bases. V trimming: 4 bases; J trimming: 6 bases; junction bases outside the gene matches: 3. CDR1 LGHDT and CDR2 YNNKEL come from the germline V gene (reference sequence). This CDR3 comprises 15 residues. The DNA of the CDR3 is TGTGCCAGCAGCCGACTAGCGGGAGAGGCCGGGGAGCTGTTTTTT. It specifies CASSRLAGEAGELFF. Supplemented by reference TRBV3-1 and TRBJ2-2, the full variable domain reads DTAVSQTPKYLVTQMGNDKSIKCEQNLGHDTMYWYKQDSKKFLKIMFSYNNKELIINETVPNRFSPKSPDKAHLNLHINSLELGDSAVYFCASSRLAGEAGELFFGEGSRLTVL.

The chain has TRBV21-1 and TRBJ2-6; TRBD2 is the table's D call and was not checked against the DNA. TRBV21-1 is a known pseudogene. This CDR3 contains 20 residues. Here the CDR3 DNA reads TGTGCCAGCAGCAAAGAAGAGCGGACGAAGGGTCACACTGGGGCCAACGTCCTGACTTTC. It is translated as CASSKEERTKGHTGANVLTF.

The CDR3, as DNA: TGTGCCAGCAGTCCCTGGTCCCAGGTGCCCTCCTACGAGCTGTACTTC. It codes for CASSPWSQVPSYELYF. This chain links TRBV6-2 or TRBV6-3 with TRBJ2-5; D gene ambiguous. CDR3 size: 16 residues. Trimming removed 5 bases from V and 13 bases from J, with 29 bases in between. In germline, CDR1 is MNHEY, CDR2 SVGEGT.

This clonotype was seen only a few times. The chain employs TRBV10-3 and TRBJ2-4; D ambiguous. CDR1 is ENHRY, CDR2 SYGVKD, per germline. Trimming left V 6 bases short and J 13 bases short, with 13 bases between. The CDR3 consists of 11 residues. The CDR3 loop reads CAIRTFGEQYF. Written as DNA, the CDR3 is TGTGCCATCAGGACGTTTGGAGAGCAGTACTTC.

The chain employs TRBV5-1 and TRBJ1-2, with 10 bases lining up with TRBD1. The CDR3 loop spans 16 amino acids. Unmatched junction bases numbered 4, after V lost 0 bases and J lost 2 bases. Per germline, CDR1 SGHRS and CDR2 YFSETQ. CDR3 amino acids: CASSLGGQGENYGYTF. The CDR3 nucleotides are TGCGCCAGCAGCTTGGGAGGACAGGGGGAAAACTATGGCTACACCTTC.

The chain has TRBV5-1 and TRBJ2-5; D tentatively fits TRBD1 or TRBD2 (6 bases each). The end of the DNA is better explained by TRBJ2-7, so the J call may be wrong. This CDR3 has 13 residues. Looked up from germline, CDR1 is SGHRS and CDR2 is YFSETQ. The CDR3 sequence is CASSLVRGDEQYF. The CDR3 region has the DNA TGCGCCAGCAGCTTGGTTAGGGGGGACGAGCAGTACTTC.

The V and J genes are TRBV6-6 and TRBJ2-4; D is possibly TRBD2 (6 bases). CDR1 is MNHNY and CDR2 is SVGAGI in the germline V gene (reference sequence). This CDR3 has 15 residues. Trimming shortened V by 2 bases and J by 2 bases, and 10 bases separated the two germline ends. The CDR3 is CASSYGGETKNIQYF. The CDR3 coding sequence is TGTGCCAGCAGTTACGGAGGGGAAACCAAAAACATTCAGTACTTC.

The chain is built from TRBV18 and TRBJ2-4; D perhaps matches TRBD1 (6 bases). The end of the DNA fits TRBJ2-7 better, so the J call may be wrong. CDR1 is KGHSH, CDR2 LQKENI, per germline. The CDR3 sequence is 15 residues long. CDR3 DNA sequence: TGTGCCAGCTCTCCCACCTTGGGACAACTCTACGAGCAGTACTTC. As protein: CASSPTLGQLYEQYF.

This chain uses TRBV7-9 with TRBJ2-4; possibly TRBD1 for D (6 bases). Trimming removed 0 bases from V and 2 bases from J, with 8 bases in between. The CDR3 is 15 residues long. In germline, CDR1 is SEHNR, CDR2 FQNEAQ (reference sequence). CDR3 DNA sequence: TGTGCCAGCAGCTTAGCGCAGGGGTCCAAAAACATTCAGTACTTC. Protein product: CASSLAQGSKNIQYF.

This chain links TRBV7-2 with TRBJ1-2; D not certain. Trimming stripped 5 bases from V and 7 bases from J, with 14 bases between. CDR3 length: 13 residues. Germline assignment: CDR1 SGHTA and CDR2 FQGNSA. CDR3 in amino acids: CASSIYGSGGYTF. CDR3 in DNA: TGTGCCAGCAGCATATACGGGTCAGGTGGCTACACCTTC.

In the case of this clonotype: This clone may be a read error of a much larger clone one base away. This chain links TRBV27 with TRBJ2-5, with TRBD2 as a possible D gene (5 bases). Germline CDR1 reads MNHEY; CDR2 reads SMNVEV (reference sequence). There are 13 residues in the CDR3. V lost 6 bases and J 11 bases, leaving 19 bases between the germline ends. The CDR3 bases are TGTGCCAGCAGGAGAGGGCCTCCGGGTGAGCAGTACTTC. Protein sequence: CASRRGPPGEQYF.

The chain combines TRBV5-1 with TRBJ1-2; D uncertain. This CDR3 is 14 amino acids long. V lost 3 bases and J lost 7, with 16 bases in between. CDR1 SGHRS and CDR2 YFSETQ come from the germline V gene. The CDR3 is CASSSYQGAGGYTF. In DNA, the CDR3 is TGCGCCAGCAGCTCCTACCAAGGAGCGGGTGGCTACACCTTC.

The chain uses TRBV7-2 and TRBJ1-2; the match to TRBD1 covers 7 bases. The CDR3 runs to 15 residues. The J segment lost 4 bases and the V segment lost 1 base, leaving 6 bases of the junction unmatched. Germline lookup yields CDR1 SGHTA and CDR2 FQGNSA. The CDR3 sequence is CASSLVTGVSYGYTF. CDR3 coding DNA: TGTGCCAGCAGCTTAGTTACAGGGGTTTCCTATGGCTACACCTTC.

J is TRBJ2-5 and V is TRBV12-3 or TRBV12-4; either TRBD1 or TRBD2 may fit D (5 bases each). The germline V and J ends were trimmed by 6 bases and 11 bases, with 22 bases remaining between them. CDR3 size: 14 residues. CDR3 nucleotides: TGTGCCAGCAGCCCTACGGGACCTCAGCGAGAGCAGTACTTC. Protein: CASSPTGPQREQYF.

The V call is TRBV28, the J call TRBJ2-3; D gene uncertain. The V gene lost 6 bases and the J gene lost 4 bases, with 11 bases spanning the gap. Germline V gene data show CDR1 as MDHEN and CDR2 as SYDVKM. The CDR3 loop spans 13 amino acids. The CDR3 DNA follows: TGTGCCAGCAGCCCGGGCATATCAGATACGCAGTATTTT. It yields the protein CASSPGISDTQYF.